The 26 T cell receptor beta chains given below trace back to one sample, sequenced in a study of blood T cell repertoires in COVID-19. TCRdb keeps only in-frame clones here, not all; method: immunoSEQ multiplex PCR. The sample lists around 130,000 clones, roughly four fifths occurring once. Sequencing input: PBMCs or T cells enriched from blood (not recorded which). These receptor sequences come from a young man who had recovered from COVID-19.

The chain uses TRBV30 and TRBJ2-2; 9 nucleotides agree with TRBD1. Germline lookup yields CDR1 GTSNPN and CDR2 SVGIG (reference sequence). The ends lost 7 bases at V and 4 bases at J; junction bases unmatched: 1. This CDR3 spans 12 amino acids. The CDR3, as DNA: TGTGCCTACAGGGGGCCCACCGGGGAGCTGTTTTTT. It yields the protein CAYRGPTGELFF.

This chain uses TRBV12-3 or TRBV12-4 with TRBJ1-1, with 7 bases identical to TRBD1. The CDR3 runs 13 residues. Trimming at V came to 8 bases and at J to 4 bases, leaving 7 bases not matched to a gene. This CDR3 reads CASGQAPGTEAFF. As DNA, the CDR3 is TGTGCCAGCGGACAGGCCCCGGGCACTGAAGCTTTCTTT.

The rearrangement links TRBV2 to TRBJ2-1; 12 bases are shared with TRBD2. Germline CDR1 SNHLY, CDR2 FYNNEI. CDR3 size: 13 residues. V shed 8 bases and J 9 bases; nucleotides not matched to a gene: 5. CDR3: CASLAGGRGEQFF. CDR3 coding DNA: TGTGCCAGCCTAGCGGGGGGGCGGGGTGAGCAGTTCTTC.

The chain recombines TRBV6-5 with TRBJ2-7; 8 nucleotides align to TRBD1. Looked up from germline, CDR1 is MNHEY and CDR2 is SVGAGI. CDR3 length: 15 residues. The V gene end was trimmed by 0 bases and the J gene end by 4 bases; junction bases not matched to a gene: 5. The CDR3 here is CASSYSDRAGYEQYF. In DNA form, the CDR3 reads TGTGCCAGCAGTTACTCGGACAGGGCCGGATACGAGCAGTACTTC.

This clone was observed once. The chain employs TRBV29-1 and TRBJ1-1; no definite D call. Per germline, CDR1 SQVTM and CDR2 ANQGSEA. The V end was cut by 0 bases, the J end by 4 bases, with 9 bases between. There are 13 residues in the CDR3. The CDR3 sequence is CSVEDFSGTEAFF. CDR3 in DNA: TGCAGCGTTGAAGATTTTTCGGGCACTGAAGCTTTCTTT.

This rearrangement joins TRBV5-1 to TRBJ2-3; D not certain. Germline V gene data show CDR1 as SGHRS and CDR2 as YFSETQ. The V end was cut by 0 bases, the J end by 0 bases, with 5 bases between. The CDR3 loop spans 14 amino acids. In DNA form, the CDR3 reads TGCGCCAGCAGCTTGGCACTAAGCACAGATACGCAGTATTTT. Translated, it gives CASSLALSTDTQYF.

V is TRBV5-1 and J is TRBJ2-7; D might be TRBD1 (6 bases). The CDR3 sequence is 14 residues long. Germline V gene data show CDR1 as SGHRS and CDR2 as YFSETQ. V shed 4 bases and J shed 3 bases, with 14 bases lying between them. The CDR3 loop is CASSPGVDLYEQYF. CDR3 DNA: TGCGCCAGCAGCCCAGGGGTAGACCTCTACGAGCAGTACTTC. Full variable domain (outside the CDR3, taken from reference TRBV5-1 and TRBJ2-7): KAGVTQTPRYLIKTRGQQVTLSCSPISGHRSVSWYQQTPGQGLQFLFEYFSETQRNKGNFPGRFSGRQFSNSRSEMNVSTLELGDSALYLCASSPGVDLYEQYFGPGTRLTVT.

As regards this clone: Distinct nucleotide sequences in the sample also encode this CDR3. The chain has TRBV6-5 and TRBJ2-5; no definite D call. V lost 4 bases to trimming and J lost 5 bases, with 8 bases between them. This CDR3 spans 12 amino acids. Germline values: CDR1 MNHEY, CDR2 SVGAGI. This CDR3 is CASSSPRETQYF. In nucleotides, the CDR3 is TGTGCCAGCAGTTCCCCCAGGGAGACCCAGTACTTC.

The rearrangement links TRBV19 to TRBJ2-5; D possibly corresponds to TRBD2 (5 bases). V was cut by 3 bases and J by 7 bases, with 12 bases left in between. CDR1 LNHDA and CDR2 SQIVND come from the germline V gene (reference sequence). The CDR3 loop spans 13 amino acids. CDR3 region: CASSMVEGRTQYF. For the CDR3, the DNA is TGTGCCAGTAGTATGGTTGAGGGTCGGACCCAGTACTTC.

V and J are TRBV19 and TRBJ2-2; TRBD1 matches 7 bases. The CDR3 is made up of 12 amino acids. J was trimmed by 5 bases and V by 6 bases; bases with no gene match: 0. The V gene's germline CDR1 is LNHDA and CDR2 SQIVND (reference sequence). CDR3 nucleotide sequence: TGTGCCAGTAGCAGGGGGACCGGGGAGCTGTTTTTT. This sequence encodes CASSRGTGELFF.

The chain joins TRBV7-2 to TRBJ2-5; the D is unclear. V lost 6 bases and J 3 bases, leaving 11 bases between the germline ends. This CDR3 contains 13 residues. Germline V lookup: CDR1 SGHTA, CDR2 FQGNSA. CDR3 in amino acids: CASSSDGEETQYF. CDR3 DNA sequence: TGTGCCAGCAGTTCAGACGGAGAAGAGACCCAGTACTTC.

V is TRBV9 and J is TRBJ2-7; 10 positions agree with TRBD1. Germline assignment: CDR1 SGDLS and CDR2 YYNGEE. The CDR3 extends over 13 amino acids. V shed 3 bases, J shed 5 bases, and the junction held 2 bases outside the gene matches. CDR3 DNA sequence: TGTGCCAGCAGCGCCGGGACAGGGGACGAGCAGTACGTC. Encoded protein: CASSAGTGDEQYV.

This chain links TRBV3-1 (or the pseudogene TRBV3-2) with TRBJ1-2, with D perhaps TRBD1 (6 bases). The CDR3 runs to 15 residues. Trimming removed 2 bases from V and 2 bases from J, with 12 bases in between. From germline, CDR1 is LGHDT and CDR2 YNNKEL (reference sequence). The CDR3 spells CASSQTLDSNYGYTF. The CDR3 nucleotides read TGTGCCAGCAGCCAAACCCTGGACAGCAACTATGGCTACACCTTC.

The DNA for the CDR3 is TGTGCCAGCAGCCGCGGGACAGATCAGCCCCAGCATTTT. Its translation: CASSRGTDQPQHF. The genes are TRBV7-2 and TRBJ1-5; 7 bases fit TRBD1. V was pared by 5 bases and J by 5 bases, with 3 bases of the junction left unmatched. This CDR3 is built from 13 residues. Germline CDR1 is SGHTA and CDR2 is FQGNSA.

This rearrangement joins TRBV14 to TRBJ1-2; TRBD1 agrees at 7 bases. This CDR3 is built from 14 residues. From germline, CDR1 is SGHDN and CDR2 FVKESK. Trimming took 3 bases from V and 7 from J; bases not matched to a gene: 8. In nucleotides, the CDR3 is TGTGCCAGCAGCCACCTGACAGGGAGCGGTGGCTACACCTTC. This encodes CASSHLTGSGGYTF.

The chain recombines TRBV11-2 with TRBJ2-5; the D gene is possibly TRBD2 (5 bases). From germline, CDR1 is SGHAT and CDR2 FQNNGV. V dropped 3 bases and J dropped 5 bases, with 19 bases sitting between them. This CDR3 is built from 16 residues. The CDR3 coding sequence is TGTGCCAGCAGCTTGGCCCCTGGCGGGCTAAGGGAGACCCAGTACTTC. This translates into CASSLAPGGLRETQYF.

CDR3 protein: CASSRIPGSNEQFF. CDR3 DNA: TGTGCCAGTAGTCGTATTCCAGGAAGCAATGAGCAGTTCTTC. V is TRBV19 and J is TRBJ2-1; D is uncertain. Germline V CDR1 and CDR2: LNHDA, SQIVND (reference sequence). This CDR3 is 14 amino acids long. Trimming stripped 5 bases from V and 6 bases from J, with 14 bases between.

The genes are TRBV11-2 and TRBJ1-2, with TRBD1 as a possible D gene (5 bases). CDR3 length: 16 residues. The V gene's germline CDR1 is SGHAT and CDR2 FQNNGV. Trimming shortened V by 5 bases and J by 2 bases, and 18 bases separated the two germline ends. CDR3 DNA: TGTGCCAGCAGCCACAGGACGATCAGTTCAAACTATGGCTACACCTTC. Protein sequence: CASSHRTISSNYGYTF.

This clone was detected once. The CDR3 reads CASSLEGVGPTEAFF. CDR3 coding DNA: TGTGCCAGCAGTCTAGAGGGGGTAGGTCCCACTGAAGCTTTCTTT. This chain connects TRBV27 to TRBJ1-1; possible D gene TRBD1, 6 bases. Germline V lookup: CDR1 MNHEY, CDR2 SMNVEV (reference sequence). CDR3 length: 15 residues. V lost 5 bases, J lost 4 bases, and 17 bases lay in between.

The chain has TRBV11-2 and TRBJ1-3; weak D call: TRBD1 (6 bases). Germline V gene sequence: CDR1 SGHAT, CDR2 FQNNGV. V was trimmed by 3 bases and J by 0 bases, leaving 9 bases between them. CDR3 length equals 15 residues. In nucleotides, the CDR3 is TGTGCCAGCAGCTTTCAGGGGCGCTCTGGAAACACCATATATTTT. Residues: CASSFQGRSGNTIYF.

The chain recombines TRBV30 with TRBJ2-3, with D tentatively TRBD1 (6 bases). From germline, CDR1 is GTSNPN and CDR2 SVGIG (reference sequence). V lost 0 bases and J 5 bases, leaving 12 bases between the germline ends. The CDR3 has 14 residues. The CDR3 protein is CAWSVQTGQDTQYF. The CDR3, as DNA: TGTGCCTGGAGTGTACAGACAGGACAAGATACGCAGTATTTT.

This clone was found once. V and J are TRBV10-3 and TRBJ2-2; tentatively, D is TRBD2 (6 bases). Germline V gene data show CDR1 as ENHRY and CDR2 as SYGVKD. The CDR3 extends over 14 amino acids. Trimming took off 2 bases at V and 4 bases at J, with 8 bases between the two ends. Written as DNA, the CDR3 is TGTGCCATCAGTGAGGGGACTTTCACCGGGGAGCTGTTTTTT. Translation gives CAISEGTFTGELFF.

This chain connects TRBV6-1 to TRBJ1-1, with TRBD1 matching 8 bases. The CDR3 is 14 amino acids. Trimming at V came to 3 bases and at J to 1 base, leaving 1 base not matched to a gene. CDR1 MNHNS and CDR2 SASEGT come from the germline V gene. The CDR3 loop is CASSETGANTEAFF. The DNA for the CDR3 is TGTGCCAGCAGTGAGACAGGGGCGAACACTGAAGCTTTCTTT.

This clone turned up a few times. The V gene is TRBV3-1 (or the pseudogene TRBV3-2), the J gene TRBJ1-1; 9 bases align to TRBD1. The germline V gene has CDR1 LGHDT and CDR2 YNNKEL (reference sequence). J gave up 4 bases and V 5 bases, and 8 bases lay outside the gene matches. The CDR3 loop spans 15 amino acids. As DNA, the CDR3 is TGTGCCAGCAGCGGGGGACAGGGATTGCGCACTGAAGCTTTCTTT. This translates into CASSGGQGLRTEAFF.

The sample holds a few counts of this clone. In nucleotides, the CDR3 is TGCGCCAGCAGCGTTGGGGAGGGCGGGAATTCACCCCTCCACTTT. Its translation is CASSVGEGGNSPLHF. The gene calls are TRBV5-1 and TRBJ1-6; no definite D call. CDR3 length: 15 residues. Trimming pared 4 bases from V and 7 bases from J, leaving 15 bases between. Germline V CDR1 and CDR2: SGHRS, YFSETQ.

This rearrangement joins TRBV7-3 to TRBJ1-5; no reliable D call. Trimming stripped 1 base from V and 10 bases from J, with 8 bases between. The CDR3 loop spans 12 amino acids. Germline V gene sequence: CDR1 SGHTA, CDR2 FQGTGA. CDR3 residues: CASSLRGHPQHF. The CDR3, as DNA: TGTGCCAGCAGCTTAAGAGGTCACCCCCAGCATTTT. Complete variable domain (other parts from reference TRBV7-3 and TRBJ1-5): GAGVSQTPSNKVTEKGKYVELRCDPISGHTALYWYRQSLGQGPEFLIYFQGTGAADDSGLPNDRFFAVRPEGSVSTLKIQRTERGDSAVYLCASSLRGHPQHFGDGTRLSIL.